Below, 7 T cell receptor beta chains from the same sample are listed, as sequenced in a study of cytomegalovirus exposure and HLA in healthy donors (dated 2017 in TCRdb). Receptors were amplified or captured by the immunoSEQ multiplex PCR assay. For the multiplex PCR, a mixture combining 60 forward primers for TCR Vbeta segments and 13 reverse primers for TCR Jbeta segments was used. Entries here come from immuneACCESS through TCRdb and include only in-frame sequences with V and J called. Some clones fail to appear in such tables; in the studies checked, an unresolved V gene covers under half of the shortfall, and the cause of the remainder is unknown. Here the sample has about 130,000 clones; around four fifths occur a single time. About 1.5% of the sample lies in the top ten. Material for sequencing was PBMCs. The receptor source for this set is a man aged 35 to 55 in good health and CMV-seronegative.

Written as DNA, the CDR3 is TGTGCCAGCAGCTTACCGGGTGAGGAGACCCAGTACTTC. Translated: CASSLPGEETQYF. The chain links TRBV11-2 to TRBJ2-5; no clear D gene. V was trimmed by 2 bases and J by 5 bases, leaving 9 bases between them. This CDR3 is 13 amino acids long. CDR1 SGHAT and CDR2 FQNNGV come from the germline V gene.

The chain combines TRBV5-1 with TRBJ2-1; weak D call: TRBD1 (5 bases). The CDR3 runs to 15 residues. Germline V gene lookup returns CDR1 SGHRS and CDR2 YFSETQ. V shed 5 bases and J shed 11 bases, with 23 bases lying between them. CDR3 nucleotide sequence: TGCGCCAGCAGTTCCACGACAGACATCACCCCGAAGCAGTTCTTC. Translation: CASSSTTDITPKQFF.

V and J are TRBV7-9 and TRBJ2-3, with 9 positions matching TRBD2. The CDR3 covers 16 residues. V was clipped by 5 bases and J by 2 bases; unmatched bases: 8. Per the germline V gene, CDR1 is SEHNR and CDR2 is FQNEAQ (reference sequence). The CDR3 reads CASSPQAGGLTDTQYF. The CDR3 nucleotides read TGTGCCAGCAGCCCTCAAGCGGGAGGACTCACAGATACGCAGTATTTT.

CDR3 in amino acids: CSVPKLDSPITDTQYF. For the CDR3, the DNA is TGCAGCGTTCCAAAACTGGACTCTCCTATCACAGATACGCAGTATTTT. The rearrangement links TRBV29-1 to TRBJ2-3; tentative D call: TRBD2 (5 bases). The V end was cut by 5 bases, the J end by 2 bases, with 20 bases between. This CDR3 is 16 amino acids long. The V gene's germline CDR1 is SQVTM and CDR2 ANQGSEA.

This clone was seen a single time. This chain joins TRBV7-9 and TRBJ1-1; 9 bases agree with TRBD1. The CDR3 has 16 residues. Per the germline V gene, CDR1 is SEHNR and CDR2 is FQNEAQ (reference sequence). V shed 5 bases and J 1 base; nucleotides not matched to a gene: 8. CDR3 protein: CASSPRGGQGNTEAFF. In DNA, the CDR3 is TGTGCCAGCAGCCCCCGCGGGGGACAGGGGAACACTGAAGCTTTCTTT.

CDR3 in amino acids: CSVERRTGVTEAFF. The CDR3 DNA follows: TGCAGCGTTGAAAGAAGGACAGGGGTAACTGAAGCTTTCTTT. The chain combines TRBV29-1 with TRBJ1-1; 9 bases match TRBD1. The germline V gene encodes CDR1 SQVTM and CDR2 ANQGSEA. The CDR3 is made up of 14 amino acids. V lost 2 bases, J lost 5 bases, and 6 bases stayed unmatched.

The CDR3 loop is CASRDRGGNQPQHF. The CDR3 DNA is TGTGCCAGCAGGGACAGGGGTGGCAATCAGCCCCAGCATTTT. This chain connects TRBV2 to TRBJ1-5; 9 nucleotides match TRBD1. Germline loops: CDR1 SNHLY, CDR2 FYNNEI. With 6 bases clipped from V and 2 bases from J, the junction kept 2 bases outside the gene matches. This CDR3 spans 14 amino acids. The complete variable domain, with remaining parts taken from reference TRBV2 and TRBJ1-5, reads EPEVTQTPSHQVTQMGQEVILRCVPISNHLYFYWYRQILGQKVEFLVSFYNNEISEKSEIFDDQFSVERPDGSNFTLKIRSTKLEDSAMYFCASRDRGGNQPQHFGDGTRLSIL.